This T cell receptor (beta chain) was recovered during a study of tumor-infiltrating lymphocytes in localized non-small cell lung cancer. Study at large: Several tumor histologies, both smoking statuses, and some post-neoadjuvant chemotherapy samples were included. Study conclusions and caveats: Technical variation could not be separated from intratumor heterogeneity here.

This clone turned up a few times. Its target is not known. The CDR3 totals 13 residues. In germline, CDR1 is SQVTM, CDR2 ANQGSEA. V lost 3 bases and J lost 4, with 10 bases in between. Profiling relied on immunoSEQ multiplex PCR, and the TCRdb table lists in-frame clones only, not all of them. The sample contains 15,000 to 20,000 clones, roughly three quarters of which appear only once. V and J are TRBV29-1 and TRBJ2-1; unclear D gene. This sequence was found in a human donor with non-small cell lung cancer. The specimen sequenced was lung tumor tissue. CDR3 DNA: TGCAGCGTTGAGACGACGCGGTACAATGAGCAGTTCTTC. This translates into CSVETTRYNEQFF.